The 26 T cell receptor beta chains below all came from one sample that was sequenced in a study of blood T cell dynamics during melanoma immunotherapy. TCRdb's table, derived via immunoSEQ multiplex PCR, lists solely in-frame clones and lacks some. Seen here are about 10,000 clones, less than 90% observed once, and the top ten hold around 4%. Described time point: week 3, after first cycle of checkpoint inhibitor. This specimen was blood, taken from a patient treated with checkpoint blockade. Every receptor here comes from a human donor with melanoma.

V usage is TRBV7-3 and J usage is TRBJ2-5; 10 positions agree with TRBD2. Judging by the DNA end, TRBJ2-7 fits better; the J call may be wrong. The CDR3 is made up of 15 amino acids. CDR1 and CDR2 from the germline V gene are SGHTA and FQGTGA. The DNA for the CDR3 is TGTGCCAGCAGCTTAACGGGCACTAGCGGGACCGAGCAGTACTTC. It encodes CASSLTGTSGTEQYF.

This clone was counted between two and nine times. The chain is built from TRBV5-1 and TRBJ1-1, with no clear D. Trimming stripped 4 bases from V and 2 bases from J, with 12 bases between. The CDR3 spans 14 residues. Per germline, CDR1 SGHRS and CDR2 YFSETQ. The CDR3 DNA is TGCGCCAGCAGCCTAGGCTACATAAACACTGAAGCTTTCTTT. Translating gives CASSLGYINTEAFF.

V is TRBV18 and J is TRBJ2-6; TRBD2 is a possible D gene (5 bases). From germline, CDR1 is KGHSH and CDR2 LQKENI. This CDR3 region has 15 residues. With 2 bases removed from V and 4 bases from J, the gap between germline ends came to 9 bases. The CDR3 protein is CASSPGGAGANVLTF. For the CDR3, the DNA is TGTGCCAGCTCACCAGGAGGCGCCGGGGCCAACGTCCTGACTTTC.

The chain combines TRBV4-3 with TRBJ1-3; D not certain. The CDR3 loop spans 15 amino acids. V was trimmed by 4 bases and J by 4 bases, leaving 14 bases between them. Germline lookup yields CDR1 LGHNA and CDR2 YSLEER. In DNA form, the CDR3 reads TGCGCCAGCAGCCGCGGACGGTCGACAGGAAACACCATATATTTT. This encodes CASSRGRSTGNTIYF.

The J gene is TRBJ1-3, the V gene TRBV28, with a weak D call TRBD1 (6 bases). Germline V gene sequence: CDR1 MDHEN, CDR2 SYDVKM. There are 16 residues in the CDR3. V was clipped by 5 bases and J by 0 bases, with 14 bases between them. The CDR3 region is CASSAADRLSGNTIYF. DNA for the CDR3: TGTGCCAGCAGTGCGGCGGACAGACTCTCTGGAAACACCATATATTTT.

J is TRBJ1-2 and V is TRBV28; D may be TRBD1 (6 bases). Per the germline V gene, CDR1 is MDHEN and CDR2 is SYDVKM. The ends were cut back, 3 bases at V and 4 bases at J, with 18 bases in the middle. The CDR3 consists of 16 residues. CDR3 coding DNA: TGTGCCAGCAGTTTGCCCTGGGGGCAGGGATCCTATGGCTACACCTTC. Protein: CASSLPWGQGSYGYTF.

This rearrangement joins TRBV11-1 to TRBJ2-7; D ambiguous. The CDR3 is 11 residues long. The germline V and J ends were trimmed by 2 bases and 9 bases, with 8 bases remaining between them. Germline V CDR1 and CDR2: SGHAT, FQDESV (reference sequence). The CDR3 loop is CASSLTGMQYF. DNA for the CDR3: TGTGCCAGCAGCTTAACCGGAATGCAGTACTTC.

This rearrangement joins TRBV5-6 to TRBJ1-4; TRBD1 agrees at 7 bases. CDR3 length equals 13 residues. Germline values: CDR1 SGHDT, CDR2 YYEEEE. The junction had 5 bases not matched to a gene; V was cut back by 4 bases and J by 8 bases. The CDR3 nucleotides are TGTGCCAGCAGCGCGGACAGGTTAGAAAAACTGTTTTTT. Translating it yields CASSADRLEKLFF.

V gene TRBV6-1 combines with J gene TRBJ2-1; 7 bases agree with TRBD1. V shed 3 bases, J shed 8 bases, and the junction held 19 bases outside the gene matches. CDR1 MNHNS and CDR2 SASEGT come from the germline V gene. The CDR3 runs to 18 residues. CDR3 residues: CASSDPVGNRGFSDEQFF. CDR3 nucleotides: TGTGCCAGCAGTGACCCAGTGGGAAACAGGGGATTTAGCGATGAGCAGTTCTTC.

This clone appeared a single time. The rearrangement links TRBV5-1 to TRBJ2-5, with 7 nucleotides matching TRBD1. The J call may be incorrect, as the DNA end agrees better with TRBJ2-7. The germline V gene encodes CDR1 SGHRS and CDR2 YFSETQ. The CDR3 is 15 amino acids. CDR3 amino acids: CASSLVGTETYEQYF. The CDR3 DNA follows: TGCGCCAGCAGCTTGGTTGGGACAGAGACATACGAGCAGTACTTC.

V usage is TRBV6-1 and J usage is TRBJ2-7; 7 nucleotides match TRBD2. CDR3 length equals 17 residues. The V and J ends lost 2 bases and 4 bases, in that order; junction bases with no gene match: 14. From germline, CDR1 is MNHNS and CDR2 SASEGT. Written as DNA, the CDR3 is TGTGCCAGCAGTGAAATGGGTGTGGCGAGAGCGGGGTACGAGCAGTACTTC. As protein: CASSEMGVARAGYEQYF.

The chain couples TRBV5-1 to TRBJ2-5; D remains unclear. The ends were cut back, 1 base at V and 1 base at J, with 11 bases in the middle. The CDR3 totals 15 residues. The germline CDR1 and CDR2 sequences are SGHRS and YFSETQ. The CDR3, as DNA: TGCGCCAGCAGCTTGACCCGCTCGGCCCAAGAGACCCAGTACTTC. It codes for CASSLTRSAQETQYF.

This sequence joins TRBV5-4 and TRBJ2-1; TRBD2 matches at 16 bases. This CDR3 has 18 amino acids. The V and J ends lost 3 bases and 0 bases, in that order; junction bases with no gene match: 3. Germline V gives CDR1 SGHNT, CDR2 YYREEE (reference sequence). The CDR3 spells CASSWGLAGGSSYNEQFF. DNA for the CDR3: TGTGCCAGCAGCTGGGGACTAGCGGGAGGGAGCTCCTACAATGAGCAGTTCTTC.

The J gene is TRBJ1-1, the V gene TRBV5-1; no clear D gene. V was cut by 4 bases and J by 0 bases, with 10 bases left in between. The germline V gene encodes CDR1 SGHRS and CDR2 YFSETQ. This CDR3 region has 14 residues. CDR3 nucleotide sequence: TGCGCCAGCAGCCCCGACAACCTGAACACTGAAGCTTTCTTT. Protein product: CASSPDNLNTEAFF.

The chain uses TRBV7-2 and TRBJ1-2; tentatively, D is TRBD1 (5 bases). Germline values: CDR1 SGHTA, CDR2 FQGNSA. V lost 5 bases and J lost 3, with 16 bases in between. The CDR3 has 15 residues. This chain's CDR3 is CASSPYQMGDYGYTF. Here the CDR3 DNA reads TGTGCCAGCAGCCCATACCAGATGGGGGACTATGGCTACACCTTC.

The chain carries TRBV6-5 and TRBJ1-1, with 7 bases that match TRBD1. In germline, CDR1 is MNHEY, CDR2 SVGAGI. With V trimmed by 2 bases and J by 1 base, 7 bases remained unmatched. The CDR3 covers 16 residues. In DNA, the CDR3 is TGTGCCAGCAGTTACCTCCGGACAGGCAAGAACACTGAAGCTTTCTTT. Its protein is CASSYLRTGKNTEAFF.

V is TRBV27 and J is TRBJ2-7; D is perhaps TRBD1 (6 bases). Trimming cost V 6 bases and J 3 bases, with 18 bases left between them. Germline V lookup: CDR1 MNHEY, CDR2 SMNVEV (reference sequence). The CDR3 covers 15 residues. CDR3 residues: CASSPTGQINYEQYF. The CDR3 nucleotides read TGTGCCAGCAGCCCAACGGGACAAATAAACTACGAGCAGTACTTC.

V and J are TRBV10-1 and TRBJ1-3, with a possible D match to TRBD1 (5 bases). The ends were cut back, 4 bases at V and 4 bases at J, with 14 bases in the middle. From germline, CDR1 is WNHNN and CDR2 SYGVQD (reference sequence). This CDR3 region has 15 residues. The CDR3 DNA sequence: TGCGCCAGCAGTGGACTTGAGGACAAAGGAAACACCATATATTTT. Translated: CASSGLEDKGNTIYF.

The genes are TRBV6-5 and TRBJ1-1, with TRBD1 identical over 9 bases. This CDR3 has 15 residues. Looked up from germline, CDR1 is MNHEY and CDR2 is SVGAGI. The V gene end was trimmed by 6 bases and the J gene end by 6 bases; junction bases not matched to a gene: 11. The CDR3 DNA reads as TGTGCCAGCAGAACCAGGACAGGGGCTAGGGCTGAAGCTTTCTTT. Translated, it gives CASRTRTGARAEAFF.

This clone was counted a few times. The chain uses TRBV10-3 and TRBJ2-4; TRBD2 matches at 16 bases. This CDR3 is built from 16 residues. Trimming took 10 bases from V and 7 from J; bases not matched to a gene: 10. CDR1 ENHRY and CDR2 SYGVKD come from the germline V gene. CDR3 protein: CASAGTSGRAGNIQYF. The CDR3 nucleotides are TGTGCCAGCGCGGGGACTAGCGGGAGGGCCGGCAACATTCAGTACTTC.

V and J are TRBV28 and TRBJ2-7, with 10 bases matching TRBD1. The V gene end was trimmed by 6 bases and the J gene end by 0 bases; junction bases not matched to a gene: 2. CDR1 and CDR2 from the germline V gene are MDHEN and SYDVKM. The CDR3 contains 14 residues. The CDR3 nucleotides read TGTGCCAGCAGATGGGACAGGGGCTCCTACGAGCAGTACTTC. Its protein product is CASRWDRGSYEQYF.

The V and J genes are TRBV29-1 and TRBJ1-1; D remains unclear. Germline V gene data show CDR1 as SQVTM and CDR2 as ANQGSEA. The CDR3 contains 13 residues. The V end was cut by 1 base, the J end by 6 bases, with 12 bases between. CDR3 in DNA: TGCAGCGTTGAAGGAGGGCAGGAGGCTGAAGCTTTCTTT. Its translation: CSVEGGQEAEAFF.

This clone was counted a single time. The rearrangement links TRBV19 to TRBJ1-2, with D possibly being TRBD1 (6 bases). CDR1 is LNHDA and CDR2 is SQIVND in the germline V gene (reference sequence). V dropped 1 base and J dropped 0 bases, with 9 bases sitting between them. The CDR3 has 15 amino acids. The DNA of the CDR3 is TGTGCCAGTAGTATAGGGACAGCCACTAACTATGGCTACACCTTC. It codes for CASSIGTATNYGYTF. The full variable domain, with the rest looked up from reference TRBV19 and TRBJ1-2, is DGGITQSPKYLFRKEGQNVTLSCEQNLNHDAMYWYRQDPGQGLRLIYYSQIVNDFQKGDIAEGYSVSREKKESFPLTVTSAQKNPTAFYLCASSIGTATNYGYTFGSGTRLTVV.

V is TRBV27 and J is TRBJ2-5; TRBD2 agrees at 11 bases. The end of the DNA aligns better with TRBJ2-7, so the J call may be wrong. Germline V gene sequence: CDR1 MNHEY, CDR2 SMNVEV (reference sequence). The CDR3 loop spans 14 amino acids. DNA of the CDR3: TGTGCCAGCAGTTTAACTAGCGGGAGTTACGAGCAGTACTTC. This translates into CASSLTSGSYEQYF.

Worth noting for this clone: In the same sample, other DNA sequences code for this CDR3. The chain recombines TRBV5-4 with TRBJ2-7; 7 bases agree with TRBD2. The junction had 7 bases not matched to a gene; V was cut back by 1 base and J by 0 bases. CDR3 size: 16 residues. The V gene's germline CDR1 is SGHNT and CDR2 YYREEE (reference sequence). CDR3 residues: CASSLTGRGDSYEQYF. The CDR3 coding sequence is TGTGCCAGCAGCTTGACGGGTCGGGGGGACTCCTACGAGCAGTACTTC.

This chain links TRBV2 with TRBJ1-5, with 10 bases fitting TRBD1. The CDR3 covers 16 residues. Looked up from germline, CDR1 is SNHLY and CDR2 is FYNNEI. V was clipped by 6 bases and J by 3 bases; unmatched bases: 8. CDR3 residues: CASRERQGASNQPQHF. The CDR3 bases are TGTGCCAGCAGGGAAAGACAGGGGGCGTCCAATCAGCCCCAGCATTTT.